These 4 T cell receptor beta chains came from one sample sequenced in a study of blood T cell repertoires in COVID-19. Assay used: immunoSEQ multiplex PCR; TCRdb lists only in-frame clones, some missing. The sample contains 65,000 to 95,000 clones, roughly 80% of which appear only once. The sample comprised peripheral blood. All receptors come from a man in his 60s with COVID-19, enrolled during active disease.

The chain employs TRBV5-4 and TRBJ2-3; D possibly corresponds to TRBD2 (6 bases). Germline V gene data show CDR1 as SGHNT and CDR2 as YYREEE (reference sequence). Between the trimmed V and J ends, which lost 2 bases and 6 bases, there was a span of 19 bases. CDR3 length equals 16 residues. The CDR3 nucleotides read TGTGCCAGCAGCTTCTCCGCGGGGAGGACGGCGGATACGCAGTATTTT. Amino acid sequence: CASSFSAGRTADTQYF. The complete variable domain, with remaining parts taken from reference TRBV5-4 and TRBJ2-3, reads ETGVTQSPTHLIKTRGQQVTLRCSSQSGHNTVSWYQQALGQGPQFIFQYYREEENGRGNFPPRFSGLQFPNYSSELNVNALELDDSALYLCASSFSAGRTADTQYFGPGTRLTVL.

V and J are TRBV15 and TRBJ1-4, with 8 nucleotides matching TRBD1. Trimming at V came to 5 bases and at J to 5 bases, leaving 7 bases not matched to a gene. This CDR3 is 15 amino acids long. Germline CDR1 reads LNHNV; CDR2 reads YYDKDF (reference sequence). The CDR3 spells CATSGSGTGNEKLFF. CDR3 nucleotides: TGTGCCACCAGCGGATCCGGGACAGGAAATGAAAAACTGTTTTTT.

The rearrangement links TRBV6-1 to TRBJ1-1, with TRBD1 identical over 7 bases. Trimming at V came to 1 base and at J to 3 bases, leaving 5 bases not matched to a gene. The CDR3 runs to 15 residues. Germline CDR1 reads MNHNS; CDR2 reads SASEGT. For the CDR3, the DNA is TGTGCCAGCAGTGAAGAGGGACAGATTTACACTGAAGCTTTCTTT. As protein: CASSEEGQIYTEAFF.

In this sample, this clone turned up many times. The chain joins TRBV5-1 to TRBJ1-1; D is unresolved. V lost 1 base, J lost 9 bases, and 16 bases lay in between. There are 14 residues in the CDR3. CDR1 is SGHRS, CDR2 YFSETQ, per germline. The CDR3, as DNA: TGCGCCAGCAGCTTGCCGGCAGGTCTGGATCAAGCTTTCTTT. This encodes CASSLPAGLDQAFF. The full variable domain, its missing parts supplied by reference TRBV5-1 and TRBJ1-1, is KAGVTQTPRYLIKTRGQQVTLSCSPISGHRSVSWYQQTPGQGLQFLFEYFSETQRNKGNFPGRFSGRQFSNSRSEMNVSTLELGDSALYLCASSLPAGLDQAFFGQGTRLTVV.